A single sample gave rise to the 20 T cell receptor beta chains below, sequenced in a study of T cells in narcolepsy. The protocol was immunoSEQ multiplex PCR, while the TCRdb copy is restricted to in-frame clones and leaves out a portion. The sample holds 20,000 to 30,000 clones; 70% to 85% are singletons and the top ten take around 0.98%. The specimen sequenced was memory (CD45RA-) CD4+ T cells from blood. All receptors come from a human donor in good health.

The chain has TRBV7-3 and TRBJ2-3; possible D gene TRBD2, 5 bases. V lost 1 base, J lost 6 bases, and 17 bases lay in between. CDR1 and CDR2 from the germline V gene are SGHTA and FQGTGA. This CDR3 has 16 amino acids. Here the CDR3 DNA reads TGTGCCAGCAGCTTAAGCCTAGCCCGAAGGGCGGATACGCAGTATTTT. It codes for CASSLSLARRADTQYF.

The chain couples TRBV28 to TRBJ1-2, with 8 bases that match TRBD1. This CDR3 is 15 amino acids long. In germline, CDR1 is MDHEN, CDR2 SYDVKM. V lost 7 bases, J lost 8 bases, and 15 bases stayed unmatched. CDR3 bases: TGTGCCAGCACCGTCTCGGGCAGGGGGCAATCGGGCTACACCTTC. Its translation is CASTVSGRGQSGYTF.

This chain joins TRBV6-5 and TRBJ1-2, with 9 nucleotides matching TRBD1. The germline gives CDR1 MNHEY, CDR2 SVGAGI. The CDR3 has 14 amino acids. V lost 6 bases, J lost 4 bases, and 6 bases stayed unmatched. As DNA, the CDR3 is TGTGCCAGCAGCGGACAGGGGATCAGCTATGGCTACACCTTC. It codes for CASSGQGISYGYTF.

The genes are TRBV7-8 and TRBJ2-7, with D possibly matching TRBD1 (11 bases). The V gene's germline CDR1 is SGHVS and CDR2 FQNEAQ. V shed 4 bases and J shed 4 bases, with 38 bases lying between them. The CDR3 length is 22 residues. CDR3 in DNA: TGTGCCAGCAGCTCAACCGGAGGAAGGGACAGGGGGTTACTAGCGGGAAGGTACGAGCAGTACTTC. It translates to CASSSTGGRDRGLLAGRYEQYF.

V is TRBV7-9 and J is TRBJ2-5; TRBD1 might be the D (5 bases). The J call could be wrong; TRBJ2-7 is a better fit for the DNA end. The CDR3 contains 10 residues. From germline, CDR1 is SEHNR and CDR2 FQNEAQ (reference sequence). CDR3 coding DNA: TGTGCCTGGGGCCCCTACGAGCAGTACTTC. This codes for CAWGPYEQYF.

The rearrangement joins TRBV5-6 to TRBJ1-6; D is possibly TRBD1 (5 bases). Germline CDR1 SGHDT, CDR2 YYEEEE. CDR3 length equals 17 residues. Trimming left V 5 bases short and J 5 bases short, with 20 bases between. The CDR3 region has the DNA TGTGCCAGCAGGTTAACCCAGGGAGCGGGCAATAATTCACCCCTCCACTTT. This codes for CASRLTQGAGNNSPLHF. Together with reference TRBV5-6 and TRBJ1-6, the CDR3 gives the full variable domain: DAGVTQSPTHLIKTRGQQVTLRCSPKSGHDTVSWYQQALGQGPQFIFQYYEEEERQRGNFPDRFSGHQFPNYSSELNVNALLLGDSALYLCASRLTQGAGNNSPLHFGNGTRLTVT.

The chain couples TRBV9 to TRBJ1-1, with 7 bases matching TRBD1. The CDR3 spans 14 residues. Germline V gene lookup returns CDR1 SGDLS and CDR2 YYNGEE. J lost 1 base, V lost 4 bases, and 4 bases had no gene match. CDR3 sequence: CASSTGDWNTEAFF. CDR3 DNA sequence: TGTGCCAGCAGCACAGGGGATTGGAACACTGAAGCTTTCTTT.

The chain couples TRBV6-1 to TRBJ2-5; TRBD2 matches 11 bases. Trimming at V came to 4 bases and at J to 0 bases, leaving 4 bases not matched to a gene. The germline CDR1 and CDR2 sequences are MNHNS and SASEGT. This CDR3 has 16 amino acids. The DNA for the CDR3 is TGTGCCAGCAGTGTAACTAGCGGGAGCGACCAAGAGACCCAGTACTTC. This gives the protein CASSVTSGSDQETQYF.

This chain connects TRBV19 to TRBJ2-7; TRBD1 matches 10 bases. This CDR3 has 13 amino acids. Germline V gene sequence: CDR1 LNHDA, CDR2 SQIVND (reference sequence). Germline trimming cut 7 bases from V and 2 bases from J; bases unmatched to any gene: 2. The CDR3 DNA reads as TGTGCCAGTACTGGGACAGGGGCCTACGAGCAGTACTTC. This translates into CASTGTGAYEQYF.

The chain joins TRBV7-9 to TRBJ2-3; D gene uncertain. Trimming pared 5 bases from V and 9 bases from J, leaving 15 bases between. The CDR3 is made up of 13 amino acids. Per germline, CDR1 SEHNR and CDR2 FQNEAQ (reference sequence). CDR3 sequence: CASSADSSGTQYF. Written as DNA, the CDR3 is TGTGCCAGCAGCGCCGACTCCTCCGGAACGCAGTATTTT.

The chain has TRBV7-3 and TRBJ2-3, with a weak D call TRBD2 (5 bases). Trimming stripped 3 bases from V and 2 bases from J, with 9 bases between. Germline V lookup: CDR1 SGHTA, CDR2 FQGTGA. This CDR3 has 14 amino acids. CDR3 nucleotide sequence: TGTGCCAGCAGCTTGGTCGGGAACACAGATACGCAGTATTTT. It encodes CASSLVGNTDTQYF.

This chain joins TRBV30 and TRBJ2-2; D gene ambiguous. This CDR3 comprises 13 residues. The V end was cut by 4 bases, the J end by 6 bases, with 12 bases between. The germline V gene has CDR1 GTSNPN and CDR2 SVGIG (reference sequence). CDR3 nucleotide sequence: TGTGCCTGGACTTTAAATGGTGCCGGGGAGCTGTTTTTT. Its protein product is CAWTLNGAGELFF.

The gene calls are TRBV6-1 and TRBJ2-7, with D perhaps TRBD1 (5 bases). Trimming took 6 bases from V and 0 from J, leaving 15 bases between them. The CDR3 is made up of 15 amino acids. Germline lookup yields CDR1 MNHNS and CDR2 SASEGT. CDR3 bases: TGTGCCAGCAGCCGAATGGGGCAGAGCTCCTACGAGCAGTACTTC. Its protein is CASSRMGQSSYEQYF.

The chain links TRBV6-5 to TRBJ2-7; D is perhaps TRBD1 or TRBD2 (5 bases each). CDR3 size: 12 residues. The germline CDR1 and CDR2 sequences are MNHEY and SVGAGI. V was cut by 10 bases and J by 2 bases, with 12 bases left in between. The chain's CDR3 is CATRDGTYEQYF. The CDR3 DNA reads TGTGCCACCCGGGACGGTACCTACGAGCAGTACTTC.

The genes are TRBV7-3 and TRBJ2-2; tentative D call: TRBD1 (6 bases). Germline CDR1 is SGHTA and CDR2 is FQGTGA. V gave up 6 bases and J gave up 4 bases, with 12 bases separating them. The CDR3 is made up of 14 amino acids. CDR3 sequence (DNA): TGTGCCAGCAGTTATACAGGGATCACCGGGGAGCTGTTTTTT. This codes for CASSYTGITGELFF.

This sequence joins TRBV19 and TRBJ1-2; D remains unclear. The CDR3 covers 13 residues. Looked up from germline, CDR1 is LNHDA and CDR2 is SQIVND (reference sequence). Trimming took off 6 bases at V and 2 bases at J, with 10 bases between the two ends. This chain's CDR3 is CASRVGSNYGYTF. DNA of the CDR3: TGTGCCAGTAGGGTCGGCTCAAACTATGGCTACACCTTC.

The rearrangement links TRBV5-1 to TRBJ2-1; TRBD2 matches at 12 bases. This CDR3 has 15 residues. The V gene end was trimmed by 4 bases and the J gene end by 6 bases; junction bases not matched to a gene: 5. Germline CDR1 reads SGHRS; CDR2 reads YFSETQ. Written as DNA, the CDR3 is TGCGCCAGCAGCCCTCGACTAGCGGGAGTCAATGAGCAGTTCTTC. The encoded protein is CASSPRLAGVNEQFF.

The V and J genes are TRBV5-4 and TRBJ2-2; no reliable D call. Germline V gene sequence: CDR1 SGHNT, CDR2 YYREEE (reference sequence). The CDR3 is made up of 12 amino acids. V was shortened by 7 bases and J by 6 bases, with 10 bases between the two germline ends. CDR3 nucleotides: TGTGCCAGCGGCTCTTTCTCCGGGGAGCTGTTTTTT. Its protein is CASGSFSGELFF.

In its sample, this clone was seen a few times. The V and J genes are TRBV7-9 and TRBJ2-1; 9 positions match TRBD2. Looked up from germline, CDR1 is SEHNR and CDR2 is FQNEAQ (reference sequence). This CDR3 is built from 15 residues. Trimming cost V 1 base and J 3 bases; bases outside gene matches: 1. The CDR3 region has the DNA TGTGCCAGCAGCTTAGGACTAGCGGTCTACAATGAGCAGTTCTTC. Translated, it gives CASSLGLAVYNEQFF.

This sequence joins TRBV11-2 and TRBJ2-1, with D tentatively TRBD1 (5 bases). This CDR3 has 16 amino acids. V lost 5 bases and J lost 9, with 23 bases in between. CDR1 is SGHAT and CDR2 is FQNNGV in the germline V gene. CDR3 sequence reads: CASSGRLGLGSTEQFF. In nucleotides, the CDR3 is TGTGCCAGCAGCGGGCGATTGGGGCTAGGTTCCACTGAGCAGTTCTTC. The variable domain in full, with the rest retrieved from reference TRBV11-2 and TRBJ2-1, is EAGVAQSPRYKIIEKRQSVAFWCNPISGHATLYWYQQILGQGPKLLIQFQNNGVVDDSQLPKDRFSAERLKGVDSTLKIQPAKLEDSAVYLCASSGRLGLGSTEQFFGPGTRLTVL.